Below, one T cell receptor (beta chain) is given with its context. Followed longitudinally, the Seattle patients had been enrolled during active infection. This specimen belongs to a study of blood T cell repertoires in COVID-19. Study at large: Some COVID-19 samples were acute and others convalescent; all came from the United States, Italy and Spain. Sources were T cells, B-cell-depleted T cells, or PBMCs; the material itself was cDNA or gDNA.

This CDR3 spans 14 amino acids. CDR1 is MNHNS, CDR2 SASEGT, per germline. V dropped 0 bases and J dropped 5 bases, with 10 bases sitting between them. In the original workflow: Researchers report that nucleated cell counts were estimated from reference gene primer amplification. Only in-frame clones appear in the TCRdb table, and some are missing; sequencing was by immunoSEQ multiplex PCR. V and J calls and clone size are as listed in that table; D and trimming were resolved from the DNA. Altogether some 520,000 clones are present, approximately 92% being singletons, with the ten largest covering 0.9%.

This TCR was recovered from a man younger than 35 with COVID-19, enrolled during active disease. The specimen sequenced was peripheral blood. V and J are TRBV6-1 and TRBJ1-1, with no clear D. DNA of the CDR3: TGTGCCAGCAGTGAAGCGCTCGGGAGAACTGAAGCTTTCTTT. Encoded protein: CASSEALGRTEAFF.